This T cell receptor (beta chain) was obtained from a study of OX40 agonist ivuxolimab in advanced cancers. Across the whole study: Two cutaneous melanoma patients and one hepatocellular carcinoma patient, three in all, had partial responses.

The CDR3 totals 14 residues. Germline values: CDR1 KGHSH, CDR2 LQKENI. The ends were cut back, 2 bases at V and 2 bases at J, with 9 bases in the middle. Measured with immunoSEQ multiplex PCR; TCRdb has only the in-frame clones, and not every one. The table shows some 5,100 clones, with approximately 64% occurring only once. Broader study findings: Among patients with partial responses at 0.1-3.0 mg/kg, clonal expansion was among the lowest.

In the case of this clone: Its antigen is not known.

Sample: CD4+ or CD8+ T cells sorted from blood, taken in a trial of the OX40 agonist ivuxolimab. The receptor was derived from an adult with an advanced solid tumor such as melanoma, head and neck, liver or kidney cancer. The chain recombines TRBV18 with TRBJ2-5; D gene ambiguous. CDR3 bases: TGTGCCAGCTCACCATGGGCAGTACAAGAGACCCAGTACTTC. Amino acid sequence: CASSPWAVQETQYF.